The 26 T cell receptor beta chains listed next were all sequenced from one sample in a study of blood T cell repertoires in COVID-19. Only in-frame clones appear in the TCRdb table, and some are missing; sequencing was by immunoSEQ multiplex PCR. The profile shows roughly 360,000 clones, roughly four fifths of them singletons. Sequenced: peripheral blood. The receptors derive from a human donor with acute or convalescent COVID-19. The donor label of this sample is uncertain.

This chain connects TRBV30 to TRBJ1-3; D remains ambiguous. The CDR3 is 14 residues long. Germline CDR1 is GTSNPN and CDR2 is SVGIG (reference sequence). V lost 4 bases to trimming and J lost 2 bases, with 12 bases between them. CDR3 sequence: CAWTGLAPGNTIYF. The CDR3 DNA follows: TGTGCCTGGACCGGGCTAGCTCCTGGAAACACCATATATTTT.

V and J are TRBV27 and TRBJ2-1, with D uncertain. Germline loops: CDR1 MNHEY, CDR2 SMNVEV (reference sequence). V dropped 4 bases and J dropped 6 bases, with 10 bases sitting between them. CDR3 size: 13 residues. As DNA, the CDR3 is TGTGCCAGCAGTTATATGCTCGGCAATGAGCAGTTCTTC. It specifies CASSYMLGNEQFF.

The chain combines TRBV2 with TRBJ2-3, with a tentative D call TRBD2 (5 bases). V was trimmed by 6 bases and J by 6 bases, leaving 19 bases between them. Germline values: CDR1 SNHLY, CDR2 FYNNEI. This CDR3 comprises 15 residues. For the CDR3, the DNA is TGTGCCAGCAGCAGTGAGGTAGCGATAGGGGATACGCAGTATTTT. It encodes CASSSEVAIGDTQYF. The variable domain in full, with the rest retrieved from reference TRBV2 and TRBJ2-3, is EPEVTQTPSHQVTQMGQEVILRCVPISNHLYFYWYRQILGQKVEFLVSFYNNEISEKSEIFDDQFSVERPDGSNFTLKIRSTKLEDSAMYFCASSSEVAIGDTQYFGPGTRLTVL.

This clone occurred a few times. The V and J genes are TRBV28 and TRBJ2-7; 9 nucleotides match TRBD2. V gave up 6 bases and J gave up 4 bases; unmatched junction bases: 7. Germline V gives CDR1 MDHEN, CDR2 SYDVKM. This CDR3 has 14 residues. The DNA for the CDR3 is TGTGCCAGCAGAACGACTAGCGGCACATACGAGCAGTACTTC. Protein: CASRTTSGTYEQYF.

The V and J genes are TRBV6-1 and TRBJ1-2, with TRBD1 matching over 9 bases. The CDR3 is 15 amino acids. Trimming removed 2 bases from V and 3 bases from J; junction bases left unmatched: 4. The germline gives CDR1 MNHNS, CDR2 SASEGT. The CDR3 DNA reads TGTGCCAGCAGTGAACCCCGGGACAGGGACTATGGCTACACCTTC. Encoded protein: CASSEPRDRDYGYTF.

V usage is TRBV10-3 and J usage is TRBJ1-2, with 7 bases aligning to TRBD1. Trimming removed 5 bases from V and 6 bases from J; junction bases left unmatched: 6. The germline CDR1 and CDR2 sequences are ENHRY and SYGVKD. This CDR3 comprises 13 residues. The CDR3 loop reads CAISQTGSHGYTF. CDR3 coding DNA: TGTGCCATCAGTCAGACAGGGTCGCATGGCTACACCTTC.

This chain joins TRBV6-5 and TRBJ2-5; D possibly corresponds to TRBD2 (6 bases). Trimming took off 8 bases at V and 5 bases at J, with 21 bases between the two ends. Germline CDR1 and CDR2: MNHEY and SVGAGI. CDR3 length equals 15 residues. This CDR3 reads CASGSGTSSRETQYF. CDR3 nucleotide sequence: TGTGCCAGCGGATCTGGCACTAGCTCTCGGGAGACCCAGTACTTC.

V usage is TRBV7-9 and J usage is TRBJ1-2, with D perhaps TRBD1 (5 bases). Trimming removed 5 bases from V and 8 bases from J, with 12 bases in between. Germline V gene lookup returns CDR1 SEHNR and CDR2 FQNEAQ (reference sequence). The CDR3 length is 12 residues. The CDR3 region has the DNA TGTGCCAGCAGCCCCCGACAGTGGGGCTACACCTTC. Protein: CASSPRQWGYTF. Full variable domain (missing parts from reference TRBV7-9 and TRBJ1-2): DTGVSQNPRHKITKRGQNVTFRCDPISEHNRLYWYRQTLGQGPEFLTYFQNEAQLEKSRLLSDRFSAERPKGSFSTLEIQRTEQGDSAMYLCASSPRQWGYTFGSGTRLTVV.

The gene calls are TRBV11-2 and TRBJ2-2; a weak D match, TRBD1 (5 bases). The CDR3 length is 16 residues. Trimming took off 1 base at V and 2 bases at J, with 11 bases between the two ends. The germline V gene encodes CDR1 SGHAT and CDR2 FQNNGV. CDR3 in amino acids: CASSLVVGVNTGELFF. In nucleotides, the CDR3 is TGTGCCAGCAGCTTAGTAGTAGGGGTAAACACCGGGGAGCTGTTTTTT.

The J gene is TRBJ1-1, the V gene TRBV21-1. TRBV21-1 is flagged as a pseudogene. The CDR3 covers 15 residues. CDR3 bases: TGTGCCAGCAGCGAGATTATAGAGGAGAACACTGAAGCTTTCTTT. Amino acids: CASSEIIEENTEAFF.

This clone was observed a single time. V gene TRBV4-2 combines with J gene TRBJ1-5; no definite D call. CDR1 LGHNA and CDR2 YNFKEQ come from the germline V gene. The CDR3 runs to 14 residues. Trimming left V 1 base short and J 2 bases short, with 6 bases between. The chain's CDR3 is CASSQVAGNQPQHF. The CDR3 coding sequence is TGTGCCAGCAGCCAAGTTGCAGGCAATCAGCCCCAGCATTTT.

The CDR3 protein is CASSPPASFVAFF. CDR3 sequence (DNA): TGCGCCAGCAGCCCCCCCGCGTCCTTTGTGGCTTTCTTT. J is TRBJ1-1 and V is TRBV4-1; D is uncertain. Looked up from germline, CDR1 is MGHRA and CDR2 is YSYEKL. The germline V and J ends were trimmed by 4 bases and 11 bases, with 17 bases remaining between them. The CDR3 runs 13 residues.

The chain carries TRBV3-1 (or the pseudogene TRBV3-2) and TRBJ1-2, with D perhaps matching TRBD1 (6 bases). The CDR3 length is 14 residues. The V end lost 0 bases, the J end lost 6 bases, and 11 bases lay between the germline ends. Germline V lookup: CDR1 LGHDT, CDR2 YNNKEL (reference sequence). The CDR3 loop reads CASSQDLRGNGYTF. In DNA, the CDR3 is TGTGCCAGCAGCCAAGATCTCAGGGGAAATGGCTACACCTTC.

This chain uses TRBV18 with TRBJ2-3, with TRBD1 matching over 7 bases. The CDR3 consists of 18 residues. Trimming removed 2 bases from V and 6 bases from J; junction bases left unmatched: 17. Germline lookup yields CDR1 KGHSH and CDR2 LQKENI. The CDR3 DNA sequence: TGTGCCAGCTCACCAGGATGGTTAAGGGACAGAAATTCGGATACGCAGTATTTT. It encodes CASSPGWLRDRNSDTQYF.

V is TRBV6-5 and J is TRBJ2-1; TRBD2 is a possible D gene (6 bases). Between the trimmed V and J ends, which lost 2 bases and 4 bases, there was a span of 15 bases. From germline, CDR1 is MNHEY and CDR2 SVGAGI. This CDR3 spans 16 amino acids. In DNA, the CDR3 is TGTGCCAGCAGTTACAGCTGGGGGACTCCTTACAATGAGCAGTTCTTC. This sequence encodes CASSYSWGTPYNEQFF.

This chain uses TRBV5-5 with TRBJ1-4; the D gene is possibly TRBD1 (5 bases). The CDR3 runs to 15 residues. The germline V gene has CDR1 SGHKS and CDR2 YYEKEE (reference sequence). V lost 6 bases to trimming and J lost 3 bases, with 15 bases between them. The CDR3 coding sequence is TGTGCCAGCAACCCAAACCGGGGGGCTAATGAAAAACTGTTTTTT. The encoded protein is CASNPNRGANEKLFF.

This CDR3 reads CASRRTSGEIDQYF. The CDR3 DNA sequence: TGTGCCAGCAGACGGACTAGCGGGGAGATAGACCAGTACTTC. The chain combines TRBV6-5 with TRBJ2-5; 12 bases match TRBD2. The CDR3 is 14 residues long. From germline, CDR1 is MNHEY and CDR2 SVGAGI. V lost 6 bases to trimming and J lost 10 bases; unmatched junction nucleotides: 9.

This clone came up once. V gene TRBV11-2 combines with J gene TRBJ2-2; no reliable D call. V was cut by 0 bases and J by 6 bases, with 14 bases left in between. The germline CDR1 and CDR2 sequences are SGHAT and FQNNGV. The CDR3 has 16 amino acids. The CDR3 spells CASSLDRNRKPGELFF. In DNA form, the CDR3 reads TGTGCCAGCAGCTTAGATCGTAACAGAAAGCCCGGGGAGCTGTTTTTT.

This chain connects TRBV5-1 to TRBJ1-1; weak D call: TRBD1 (6 bases). Germline V gene sequence: CDR1 SGHRS, CDR2 YFSETQ. There are 14 residues in the CDR3. V was shortened by 4 bases and J by 0 bases, with 10 bases between the two germline ends. The CDR3 region has the DNA TGCGCCAGCAGCCCGGGACACATGAACACTGAAGCTTTCTTT. Its translation: CASSPGHMNTEAFF.

The chain joins TRBV20-1 to TRBJ2-1; TRBD2 matches 10 bases. The CDR3 has 15 amino acids. The J segment lost 3 bases and the V segment lost 3 bases, leaving 5 bases of the junction unmatched. CDR1 and CDR2 from the germline V gene are DFQATT and SNEGSKA (reference sequence). The CDR3 coding sequence is TGCAGTGCTAGTGGGACTAGCGAGTACTACAATGAGCAGTTCTTC. The encoded protein is CSASGTSEYYNEQFF.

The chain recombines TRBV29-1 with TRBJ2-2, with TRBD2 matching over 10 bases. Germline values: CDR1 SQVTM, CDR2 ANQGSEA. The CDR3 runs 14 residues. V was pared by 6 bases and J by 7 bases, with 8 bases of the junction left unmatched. The CDR3 is CSVLSGRSNGELFF. The CDR3 region has the DNA TGCAGCGTCCTTAGCGGGAGGAGTAACGGGGAGCTGTTTTTT.

Comment on this clone: Given a much more abundant clone one base away, this may be a read error. The chain links TRBV2 to TRBJ1-2, with TRBD1 matching 8 bases. Germline CDR1 reads SNHLY; CDR2 reads FYNNEI. Trimming at V came to 6 bases and at J to 4 bases, leaving 4 bases not matched to a gene. The CDR3 spans 13 residues. The CDR3 loop is CASSADRVYGYTF. The DNA for the CDR3 is TGTGCCAGCAGCGCGGACAGGGTCTATGGCTACACCTTC.

This rearrangement joins TRBV5-5 to TRBJ2-6; a possible D gene is TRBD2 (7 bases). Per the germline V gene, CDR1 is SGHKS and CDR2 is YYEKEE (reference sequence). V shed 2 bases and J shed 1 base, with 16 bases lying between them. This CDR3 has 18 amino acids. The CDR3 region is CASSFYEGGPSGANVLTF. DNA for the CDR3: TGTGCCAGCAGCTTTTATGAGGGGGGGCCTTCTGGGGCCAACGTCCTGACTTTC. Filled out from reference TRBV5-5 and TRBJ2-6, the complete variable domain reads DAGVTQSPTHLIKTRGQQVTLRCSPISGHKSVSWYQQVLGQGPQFIFQYYEKEERGRGNFPDRFSARQFPNYSSELNVNALLLGDSALYLCASSFYEGGPSGANVLTFGAGSRLTVL.

The chain is built from TRBV30 and TRBJ2-1; possibly TRBD2 for D (6 bases). This CDR3 has 14 amino acids. CDR1 GTSNPN and CDR2 SVGIG come from the germline V gene (reference sequence). V was pared by 2 bases and J by 0 bases, with 8 bases between. CDR3 sequence (DNA): TGTGCCTGGAGTTCGACTAGCTCCTACAATGAGCAGTTCTTC. This codes for CAWSSTSSYNEQFF.

The genes are TRBV7-2 and TRBJ2-5, with a possible D match to TRBD2 (5 bases). Germline V CDR1 and CDR2: SGHTA, FQGNSA. The CDR3 runs to 13 residues. Between the trimmed V and J ends, which lost 5 bases and 4 bases, there was a span of 11 bases. The CDR3 bases are TGTGCCAGCAGCCAAACTAGTCTAGAGACCCAGTACTTC. Translation gives CASSQTSLETQYF.

Note on this clone: The same CDR3 arises from other DNA sequences in this sample as well. The chain joins TRBV28 to TRBJ1-6; no clear D. CDR1 and CDR2 (germline): MDHEN, SYDVKM. The V end was cut by 5 bases, the J end by 4 bases, with 6 bases between. The CDR3 consists of 13 residues. The CDR3 nucleotides read TGTGCCAGCAGTCTCCCTTATAATTCACCCCTCCACTTT. Translation gives CASSLPYNSPLHF.